The clone carrying this T cell receptor (beta chain) was counted ten times or more. Its target is not known. Researchers tagged individual cDNA molecules with unique molecular identifiers. MiXCR, run by TCRdb on the 5' RACE reads, gives a single entry per CDR3 protein. The sample lists more than 55,000 distinct CDR3 sequences; 5.9% were seen once. The data derive from a study of early T cells in non-severe SARS-CoV-2 infection. Study in general: From unsorted whole blood, bulk RNA was sequenced, and the chains remained unpaired.

The germline V gene has CDR1 LGHNA and CDR2 YSLEER. The V end was cut by 4 bases, the J end by 0 bases, with 10 bases between. The CDR3 contains 15 residues. Study-wide results and limits: The study's VDJdb matching favored anti-spike CD8 responses and missed private and CD4 specificities.

This chain uses TRBV4-3 with TRBJ2-1; TRBD1 is a possible D gene (5 bases). The TCR sequence derives from an adult who was a healthcare worker with PCR-confirmed SARS-CoV-2 infection or an uninfected control (not recorded which). The material sequenced was whole blood, taken at baseline. The CDR3 protein is CASSLDSSSYNEQFF. DNA for the CDR3: TGCGCCAGCAGCCTAGACAGTAGCTCCTACAATGAGCAGTTCTTC.